This TCR beta chain was recorded in a study of shared clonotypes between healthy human individuals. The CDR3 loop spans 13 amino acids. In germline, CDR1 is MDHEN, CDR2 SYDVKM. V lost 10 bases and J lost 5, with 12 bases in between. The data were produced by immunoSEQ multiplex PCR, yet TCRdb's version contains in-frame clones alone and is incomplete. The sample gives about 1 million clones, approximately 70% of which show up once; about 1.5% is in the top ten. Division of CD4+ cells produced a CD45RA+ naive subset and a CD45RA-negative memory subset. Whole-study findings and limits: Clonotype sharing across several donors was observed for about 5.2% of naive CD4 clonotypes.

About this clone itself: No antigen is known for it.

The chain joins TRBV28 to TRBJ1-6, with D tentatively TRBD1 (5 bases). This clonotype originated in a man aged 18 to 30 in good health. Sequenced: memory CD4+ T cells sorted from blood. Noted subset: CD45RA-negative fraction. For the CDR3, the DNA is TGTGCCACCTATCGGGGGAATAATTCACCCCTCCACTTT. Residues: CATYRGNNSPLHF. Full variable domain (rest looked up from reference TRBV28 and TRBJ1-6): DVKVTQSSRYLVKRTGEKVFLECVQDMDHENMFWYRQDPGLGLRLIYFSYDVKMKEKGDIPEGYSVSREKKERFSLILESASTNQTSMYLCATYRGNNSPLHFGNGTRLTVT.